These 9 T cell receptor beta chains were sequenced from one sample in a study of beta chain features in type 1 diabetes. General study results and limits: For Type 1 diabetes patients, all four CD4+ subsets carried TCRB CDR3s that were moderately but significantly shorter.

Investigators reverse transcribed all isolated RNA, so they sequenced expressed TCRB transcripts. Clones were read by immunoSEQ multiplex PCR, and TCRdb kept only the in-frame ones, dropping some. The sample holds some 370,000 clones, around a tenth seen once. These TCRs' antigens remain unknown. Sequencing was carried out using central memory CD4+ T cells from blood. The receptor source for this set is a man aged 30 to 45 with type 1 diabetes.

The genes are TRBV30 and TRBJ2-4; 10 bases fit TRBD2. V lost 0 bases and J lost 7; bases outside the gene matches: 18. Germline V CDR1 and CDR2: GTSNPN, SVGIG (reference sequence). The CDR3 has 19 amino acids. The CDR3 DNA reads as TGTGCCTGGAGTGTACGAGGGTGGAGGGGGGGACTAGCGCCGAACATTCAGTACTTC. It translates to CAWSVRGWRGGLAPNIQYF.

This clone was seen a handful of times. V usage is TRBV27 and J usage is TRBJ2-1; D is possibly TRBD2 (6 bases). Germline V gene data show CDR1 as MNHEY and CDR2 as SMNVEV (reference sequence). Trimming pared 8 bases from V and 7 bases from J, leaving 15 bases between. The CDR3 contains 13 residues. Written as DNA, the CDR3 is TGTGCCAGCCTCGGGAGTTCAAGAAATGAGCAGTTCTTC. This gives the protein CASLGSSRNEQFF.

The chain employs TRBV30 and TRBJ2-2; no clear D. Germline CDR1 and CDR2: GTSNPN and SVGIG (reference sequence). The V end was cut by 3 bases, the J end by 0 bases, with 5 bases between. The CDR3 has 13 amino acids. CDR3 loop: CAWRPTNTGELFF. The CDR3, as DNA: TGTGCCTGGAGGCCCACGAACACCGGGGAGCTGTTTTTT.

V gene TRBV27 combines with J gene TRBJ1-4, with D unresolved. The V gene lost 3 bases and the J gene lost 7 bases, with 12 bases spanning the gap. Germline CDR1 reads MNHEY; CDR2 reads SMNVEV (reference sequence). The CDR3 covers 14 residues. The CDR3 DNA follows: TGTGCCAGCAGTTTGAGGTTGAGTGGTGAAAAACTGTTTTTT. Amino acid sequence: CASSLRLSGEKLFF.

This clone was counted only a few times. V is TRBV30 and J is TRBJ2-5, with 15 bases that match TRBD2. This CDR3 comprises 14 residues. Looked up from germline, CDR1 is GTSNPN and CDR2 is SVGIG (reference sequence). V lost 7 bases, J lost 5 bases, and 5 bases stayed unmatched. CDR3 in DNA: TGTGCCTCTTCGGGGACTAGCGGGAGGGAGACCCAGTACTTC. It specifies CASSGTSGRETQYF.

The chain couples TRBV15 to TRBJ1-5; a possible D gene is TRBD1 (6 bases). This CDR3 has 14 amino acids. Germline CDR1 and CDR2: LNHNV and YYDKDF (reference sequence). The V and J ends lost 5 bases and 3 bases respectively, with 11 bases between them. The CDR3 DNA sequence: TGTGCCACCAGCCGAGGGGGGGCCAATCAGCCCCAGCATTTT. It is translated as CATSRGGANQPQHF. Using reference TRBV15 and TRBJ1-5 for the parts outside the CDR3, the full variable domain is DAMVIQNPRYQVTQFGKPVTLSCSQTLNHNVMYWYQQKSSQAPKLLFHYYDKDFNNEADTPDNFQSRRPNTSFCFLDIRSPGLGDTAMYLCATSRGGANQPQHFGDGTRLSIL.

J is TRBJ1-2 and V is TRBV6-5; D unresolved. Trimming took 0 bases from V and 8 from J, leaving 10 bases between them. This CDR3 region has 13 residues. Per the germline V gene, CDR1 is MNHEY and CDR2 is SVGAGI. The CDR3 loop reads CASSYSFVQGYTF. CDR3 sequence (DNA): TGTGCCAGCAGTTACTCGTTTGTGCAAGGCTACACCTTC.

DNA of the CDR3: TGTGCCAGCAGCTCCTTGACAGGGGGAGAGACCCAGTACTTC. It encodes CASSSLTGGETQYF. This chain links TRBV7-2 with TRBJ2-5, with 9 bases aligning to TRBD1. The germline V gene has CDR1 SGHTA and CDR2 FQGNSA. After removal of 4 bases from V and 4 bases from J, the junction contained 4 bases not matched to a gene. The CDR3 has 14 amino acids.

This clone was seen repeatedly, ten times or more. This chain connects TRBV18 to TRBJ2-7, with D tentatively TRBD2 (6 bases). The CDR3 is 14 residues long. Germline V gene lookup returns CDR1 KGHSH and CDR2 LQKENI. V was shortened by 3 bases and J by 4 bases, with 13 bases between the two germline ends. CDR3 DNA: TGTGCCAGCTCACCGGGACCGGGGAGGTACGAGCAGTACTTC. Its protein is CASSPGPGRYEQYF.